This is a list of T cell receptor beta chains from one sample in a study of long-term antiretroviral therapy in people with HIV. Repertoires were generated with immunoSEQ multiplex PCR, while TCRdb's copy carries only in-frame clones and drops some. The repertoire consists of about 30,000 clones, with roughly nine tenths occurring once and the leading ten covering roughly 7%. This material consisted of unsorted PBMCs, taken about 5 years before starting antiretroviral therapy. Receptors were obtained from a man aged 50 to 60 with HIV. CDR3s include the opening cysteine and the closing phenylalanine or tryptophan. A D gene is named only where the DNA matches it firmly. Not every row has a clone size; where given, it reads once, few, many or a size class.

d_gene,j_gene,v_gene,abundance,CDR3nt,CDR3aa
.,TRBJ1-1,TRBV11-2,.,TGTGCCAGCAGCTTAGTAGGGGATACTGAAGCTTTCTTT,CASSLVGDTEAFF
TRBD1,TRBJ2-1,TRBV14,.,TGTGCCAGCAGCCAAGGACAGGGCTGGCTACGCTACTACAATGAGCAGTTCTTC,CASSQGQGWLRYYNEQFF
.,TRBJ1-2,TRBV18,.,TGTGCCAGCTCACCACCTTCACAGGGCGGCTATGGCTACACCTTC,CASSPPSQGGYGYTF
.,TRBJ1-1,TRBV10-3,.,TGTGCCATCAGTGCACGGTTAGACACTGAAGCTTTCTTT,CAISARLDTEAFF
.,TRBJ2-3,TRBV7-9,.,TGTGCCAGCAGCTTATCCGACAGACCGCCCAGCACAGATACGCAGTATTTT,CASSLSDRPPSTDTQYF
.,TRBJ2-3,TRBV28,once,TGTGCCAGCAGTTTACCCCGAACAGGCACAGATACGCAGTATTTT,CASSLPRTGTDTQYF
.,TRBJ2-7,TRBV2,.,TGTGCCAGCAATGGGGTTAGTTACGAGCAGTACTTC,CASNGVSYEQYF
.,TRBJ1-2,TRBV7-2,once,TGTGCCAGCAGCTATTACAGGGTTGATGACTATGGCTACACCTTC,CASSYYRVDDYGYTF
TRBD2,TRBJ2-7,TRBV6-5,once,TGTGCCAGCAGTTACTCCCCCCTAGCGGGAGTCGAGCAGTACTTC,CASSYSPLAGVEQYF
.,TRBJ2-1,TRBV5-1,.,TGCGCCAGCAGCTTTGGTGAGGGGGGTGAGCAGTTCTTC,CASSFGEGGEQFF
.,TRBJ2-4,TRBV11-2,once,TGTGCCAGCAGCTTAGTCCCGGGGATAAACATTCAGTACTTC,CASSLVPGINIQYF
TRBD1,TRBJ2-7,TRBV11-2,.,TGTGCCAGCAGCTTGACAGGACAGGGGTTCTACGAGCAGTACTTC,CASSLTGQGFYEQYF
.,TRBJ1-2,TRBV4-1,.,TGCGCCAGCAGCCAAGTGTCAGGGGAAATCCGGGGCTACACCTTC,CASSQVSGEIRGYTF
.,TRBJ2-4,TRBV27,.,TGTGCCAGCAGTTTGAGTCATAGGAACATTCAGTACTTC,CASSLSHRNIQYF
TRBD1,TRBJ1-1,TRBV25-1,.,TGTGCCAGCAGTGAATTCAGGCAGGGGGCAACTGAAGCTTTCTTT,CASSEFRQGATEAFF
TRBD2,TRBJ2-5,TRBV5-1,once,TGCGCCAGTTCCCGGAGACTAGCGGGTCAAGAGACCCAGTACTTC,CASSRRLAGQETQYF
.,TRBJ1-3,TRBV7-2,.,TGTGCCAGCAGCTTAGACCCCTCTGGAAACACCATATATTTT,CASSLDPSGNTIYF